The 27 T cell receptor beta chains below all came from one sample that was sequenced in a study of human thymus T cells. Sequenced by immunoSEQ multiplex PCR; TCRdb stores in-frame clones only, minus some. The profile shows 70,000 to 75,000 clones, approximately 95% of them singletons. Thymic samples were excised during corrective heart operations. The specimen sequenced was thymus tissue. Every receptor here comes from a girl younger than two with a congenital heart defect but otherwise immunologically healthy.

V usage is TRBV5-1 and J usage is TRBJ2-4, with 8 bases matching TRBD2. The CDR3 has 16 amino acids. The V and J ends lost 0 bases and 9 bases, in that order; junction bases with no gene match: 11. Germline CDR1 is SGHRS and CDR2 is YFSETQ. CDR3 protein: CASSLVVREGPRIQYF. The CDR3 coding sequence is TGCGCCAGCAGCTTGGTTGTCCGGGAGGGCCCTCGCATTCAGTACTTC.

This rearrangement joins TRBV5-6 to TRBJ2-1, with no clear D. V shed 4 bases and J shed 7 bases, with 15 bases lying between them. Germline V gene sequence: CDR1 SGHDT, CDR2 YYEEEE. CDR3 size: 14 residues. CDR3 sequence (DNA): TGTGCCAGCAGCACTGATGGCTACCTAAATGAGCAGTTCTTC. Protein: CASSTDGYLNEQFF. Supplemented by reference TRBV5-6 and TRBJ2-1, the full variable domain reads DAGVTQSPTHLIKTRGQQVTLRCSPKSGHDTVSWYQQALGQGPQFIFQYYEEEERQRGNFPDRFSGHQFPNYSSELNVNALLLGDSALYLCASSTDGYLNEQFFGPGTRLTVL.

This clone has only one observation. V usage is TRBV19 and J usage is TRBJ1-2; D might be TRBD1 (6 bases). This CDR3 spans 14 amino acids. Germline assignment: CDR1 LNHDA and CDR2 SQIVND (reference sequence). Trimming removed 1 base at V and 1 base at J, with 7 bases between. The CDR3 sequence: CASSIGQVNYGYTF. The CDR3, as DNA: TGTGCCAGTAGTATAGGACAGGTTAACTATGGCTACACCTTC.

J is TRBJ1-4 and V is TRBV10-2, with TRBD1 as a possible D gene (6 bases). V was clipped by 6 bases and J by 6 bases, with 8 bases between them. Germline loops: CDR1 WSHSY, CDR2 SAAADI. This CDR3 is built from 12 residues. The CDR3 is CASRGAYEKLFF. In nucleotides, the CDR3 is TGCGCCAGCAGGGGGGCGTATGAAAAACTGTTTTTT.

The J gene is TRBJ2-1, the V gene TRBV5-1; TRBD2 matches 13 bases. Germline trimming cut 4 bases from V and 8 bases from J; bases unmatched to any gene: 12. Germline values: CDR1 SGHRS, CDR2 YFSETQ. The CDR3 extends over 17 amino acids. In DNA, the CDR3 is TGCGCCAGCAGCCCAGGGACTAGCGGGAACCGCCTCCATGAGCAGTTCTTC. Translated, it gives CASSPGTSGNRLHEQFF.

This sequence joins TRBV28 and TRBJ2-7, with D perhaps TRBD2 (6 bases). From germline, CDR1 is MDHEN and CDR2 SYDVKM. The CDR3 sequence is 14 residues long. V was trimmed by 3 bases and J by 2 bases, leaving 11 bases between them. The DNA of the CDR3 is TGTGCCAGCAGTTTGTCGGGGGTAACCTACGAGCAGTACTTC. Translating gives CASSLSGVTYEQYF.

The chain couples TRBV7-8 to TRBJ2-1; 7 positions match TRBD1. Germline CDR1 SGHVS, CDR2 FQNEAQ. J was trimmed by 5 bases and V by 0 bases; bases with no gene match: 25. The CDR3 contains 22 residues. The CDR3 DNA is TGTGCCAGCAGCTTAGCGCAGAGAGACAGGGTAACCCGTTACGGGGACAACAATGAGCAGTTCTTC. Its translation: CASSLAQRDRVTRYGDNNEQFF. The whole variable domain, remainder taken from reference TRBV7-8 and TRBJ2-1, is GAGVSQSPRYKVAKRGQDVALRCDPISGHVSLFWYQQALGQGPEFLTYFQNEAQLDKSGLPSDRFFAERPEGSVSTLKIQRTQQEDSAVYLCASSLAQRDRVTRYGDNNEQFFGPGTRLTVL.

The chain has TRBV4-1 and TRBJ2-1; D is ambiguous. This CDR3 is 16 amino acids long. Germline V gives CDR1 MGHRA, CDR2 YSYEKL. Trimming cost V 3 bases and J 2 bases, with 14 bases left between them. This CDR3 reads CASSQDYYPAYNEQFF. The DNA of the CDR3 is TGCGCCAGCAGCCAGGATTACTACCCGGCCTACAATGAGCAGTTCTTC.

The CDR3 loop reads CASSSPHGGREREQYF. The DNA for the CDR3 is TGTGCCAGCAGCTCCCCCCACGGGGGGCGGGAGAGGGAGCAGTACTTC. The chain combines TRBV7-2 with TRBJ2-7; perhaps TRBD2 as D (7 bases). The CDR3 is 16 residues long. Germline V gene data show CDR1 as SGHTA and CDR2 as FQGNSA. The V gene lost 4 bases and the J gene lost 7 bases, with 23 bases spanning the gap.

The rearrangement uses TRBV4-1 and TRBJ1-2; D gene unclear. V shed 4 bases and J shed 4 bases, with 16 bases lying between them. The CDR3 sequence is 15 residues long. Germline V gene sequence: CDR1 MGHRA, CDR2 YSYEKL. This CDR3 reads CASSLTGVPAYGYTF. The CDR3 bases are TGCGCCAGCAGCCTAACTGGAGTCCCCGCCTATGGCTACACCTTC.

J is TRBJ2-5 and V is TRBV14; weak D call: TRBD2 (7 bases). Germline-derived CDR1 and CDR2 are SGHDN and FVKESK. This CDR3 spans 15 amino acids. The V end was cut by 0 bases, the J end by 5 bases, with 13 bases between. In DNA, the CDR3 is TGTGCCAGCAGCCAAGATAGGGGGGGCTGGGAGACCCAGTACTTC. This gives the protein CASSQDRGGWETQYF. Drawing the rest from reference TRBV14 and TRBJ2-5, the complete variable domain is EAGVTQFPSHSVIEKGQTVTLRCDPISGHDNLYWYRRVMGKEIKFLLHFVKESKQDESGMPNNRFLAERTGGTYSTLKVQPAELEDSGVYFCASSQDRGGWETQYFGPGTRLLVL.

The chain has TRBV7-2 and TRBJ2-2; TRBD1 agrees at 8 bases. Trimming removed 5 bases from V and 5 bases from J; junction bases left unmatched: 13. Germline CDR1 SGHTA, CDR2 FQGNSA. The CDR3 spans 17 residues. CDR3 protein: CASSASSRGLGTGELFF. The CDR3 coding sequence is TGTGCCAGCAGCGCAAGCTCCAGGGGGCTTGGGACCGGGGAGCTGTTTTTT.

The chain carries TRBV7-3 and TRBJ2-3; D remains unclear. V lost 5 bases to trimming and J lost 0 bases, with 6 bases between them. The germline CDR1 and CDR2 sequences are SGHTA and FQGTGA. The CDR3 covers 13 residues. CDR3 region: CASSPSSTDTQYF. DNA of the CDR3: TGTGCCAGCAGCCCCTCTAGCACAGATACGCAGTATTTT.

The chain recombines TRBV27 with TRBJ1-2, with D maybe TRBD1 (5 bases). CDR1 MNHEY and CDR2 SMNVEV come from the germline V gene (reference sequence). The ends were cut back, 8 bases at V and 7 bases at J, with 41 bases in the middle. This CDR3 spans 21 amino acids. CDR3 nucleotides: TGTGCCAGCCCTCCAGATCCCTCAAGAATCTTCGGCGGTAGGATTCAGGGTGGCTACACCTTC. It is translated as CASPPDPSRIFGGRIQGGYTF.

The chain combines TRBV27 with TRBJ1-3; D perhaps matches TRBD1 (6 bases). The CDR3 runs to 16 residues. Per the germline V gene, CDR1 is MNHEY and CDR2 is SMNVEV (reference sequence). V lost 5 bases and J lost 0, with 14 bases in between. In nucleotides, the CDR3 is TGTGCCAGCAGTATCCACGGACAGCCCTCTGGAAACACCATATATTTT. This translates into CASSIHGQPSGNTIYF.

This sequence joins TRBV9 and TRBJ2-1; D unclear. In germline, CDR1 is SGDLS, CDR2 YYNGEE. This CDR3 spans 15 amino acids. V gave up 0 bases and J gave up 2 bases, with 9 bases separating them. The CDR3, as DNA: TGTGCCAGCAGCGTAGCTACGCGGACCTACAATGAGCAGTTCTTC. This sequence encodes CASSVATRTYNEQFF.

J is TRBJ2-2 and V is TRBV27; 7 nucleotides agree with TRBD2. Germline CDR1 reads MNHEY; CDR2 reads SMNVEV (reference sequence). The CDR3 consists of 13 residues. V dropped 7 bases and J dropped 4; count of bases not matched to a gene: 3. The CDR3 nucleotides are TGTGCCAGCACTAGCGGAAGCACCGGGGAGCTGTTTTTT. Its translation: CASTSGSTGELFF.

The chain employs TRBV6-5 and TRBJ2-7, with D possibly TRBD2 on 6 matching bases. V was shortened by 5 bases and J by 0 bases, with 14 bases between the two germline ends. Germline lookup yields CDR1 MNHEY and CDR2 SVGAGI. The CDR3 is made up of 15 amino acids. CDR3 protein: CASSHPSGFSYEQYF. CDR3 nucleotides: TGTGCCAGCAGTCACCCCAGCGGGTTCTCCTACGAGCAGTACTTC.

V usage is TRBV30 and J usage is TRBJ2-7; D is perhaps TRBD1 or TRBD2 (5 bases each). The germline CDR1 and CDR2 sequences are GTSNPN and SVGIG (reference sequence). The V gene lost 4 bases and the J gene lost 3 bases, with 16 bases spanning the gap. The CDR3 runs 14 residues. This CDR3 is CAWKGLDGVYEQYF. In DNA, the CDR3 is TGTGCCTGGAAGGGGTTGGACGGGGTCTACGAGCAGTACTTC.

This sequence joins TRBV5-1 and TRBJ2-5; 12 nucleotides agree with TRBD2. Trimming at V came to 4 bases and at J to 5 bases, leaving 12 bases not matched to a gene. The CDR3 spans 17 residues. In germline, CDR1 is SGHRS, CDR2 YFSETQ. DNA for the CDR3: TGCGCCAGCAGCCCAGGGACTAGCGGGCCGTTGGGGGAGACCCAGTACTTC. This encodes CASSPGTSGPLGETQYF.

The V gene is TRBV28, the J gene TRBJ2-5; TRBD1 is a possible D gene (6 bases). CDR3 length: 14 residues. Germline V gene data show CDR1 as MDHEN and CDR2 as SYDVKM. The V gene lost 5 bases and the J gene lost 5 bases, with 15 bases spanning the gap. The DNA for the CDR3 is TGTGCCAGCAGTAGCCCCCAGGGGCACGAGACCCAGTACTTC. Translated, it gives CASSSPQGHETQYF.

The rearrangement uses TRBV6-1 and TRBJ1-1, with TRBD1 identical over 9 bases. J lost 5 bases, V lost 6 bases, and 10 bases had no gene match. CDR1 is MNHNS and CDR2 is SASEGT in the germline V gene. There are 15 residues in the CDR3. Here the CDR3 DNA reads TGTGCCAGCAGACTCAGGACAGGGGCGAATACTGAAGCTTTCTTT. It encodes CASRLRTGANTEAFF.

The rearrangement links TRBV19 to TRBJ2-7; D gene ambiguous. The CDR3 runs 13 residues. The V gene lost 8 bases and the J gene lost 0 bases, with 11 bases spanning the gap. Looked up from germline, CDR1 is LNHDA and CDR2 is SQIVND (reference sequence). CDR3: CASGPASSYEQYF. The CDR3 coding sequence is TGTGCCAGTGGTCCGGCGAGCTCCTACGAGCAGTACTTC.

The V call is TRBV27, the J call TRBJ2-7; 9 bases fit TRBD2. The CDR3 contains 16 residues. Losses at the gene ends were 5 bases for V and 6 bases for J; bases not matched to a gene: 14. Germline-derived CDR1 and CDR2 are MNHEY and SMNVEV (reference sequence). In nucleotides, the CDR3 is TGTGCCAGCAGTGGGGGCGGAAGCGGGAGGACCCCCGAGCAGTACTTC. Amino acids: CASSGGGSGRTPEQYF.

V gene TRBV10-3 combines with J gene TRBJ1-2, with 8 bases identical to TRBD1. This CDR3 comprises 13 residues. Germline CDR1 is ENHRY and CDR2 is SYGVKD. Losses at the gene ends were 7 bases for V and 8 bases for J; bases not matched to a gene: 9. For the CDR3, the DNA is TGTGCCATCACTGGACAGGGCTTGGGCGGCTACACCTTC. It yields the protein CAITGQGLGGYTF.

The chain recombines TRBV18 with TRBJ1-4; D is perhaps TRBD1 (6 bases). Germline values: CDR1 KGHSH, CDR2 LQKENI. Trimming removed 4 bases at V and 7 bases at J, with 13 bases between. This CDR3 spans 14 amino acids. The CDR3 sequence: CASSRTERGEKLFF. CDR3 nucleotide sequence: TGTGCCAGCTCACGGACAGAGCGGGGTGAAAAACTGTTTTTT.

The chain couples TRBV9 to TRBJ2-6, with a tentative D call TRBD1 (5 bases). The CDR3 totals 18 residues. Deletions cut 2 bases from V and 0 bases from J, with 15 bases between. Germline V gene sequence: CDR1 SGDLS, CDR2 YYNGEE. The CDR3 DNA is TGTGCCAGCAGCGTTGTAGGCAGGGCTTTCTCTGGGGCCAACGTCCTGACTTTC. It translates to CASSVVGRAFSGANVLTF.